A selection of T cell receptor beta chains follows, all from one sample in a study of blood T cell repertoires in COVID-19. The repertoire was sequenced with immunoSEQ multiplex PCR; TCRdb's copy has only in-frame clones and lacks some. The data show 99,000 or so clones, around 84% seen once. The specimen sequenced was peripheral blood. All receptors come from an older woman in a cohort sampled during active or convalescent COVID-19. Each CDR3 is given with its conserved first and last residue. Fields, in order: D gene, clone size, V gene, J gene, CDR3 DNA, CDR3 protein. The D gene is left open where the match is weak. Only some rows state a clone size, as once, few, many or a class for expanded clones.

.	.	TRBV5-1	TRBJ2-3	TGCGCCAGCAGCTTGGACTTTTCTAGGACAGATACGCAGTATTTT	CASSLDFSRTDTQYF
TRBD2	.	TRBV11-2	TRBJ2-1	TGTGCCAGCAGCTTAGCGGGACTAGTGAATGAGCAGTTCTTC	CASSLAGLVNEQFF
.	.	TRBV12-5	TRBJ1-5	TGTGCTAGTGGTCCACAGATCGGCAATCAGCCCCAGCATTTT	CASGPQIGNQPQHF
TRBD1	.	TRBV5-1	TRBJ1-5	TGCGCCAGCAGCGATGGACAGGGCAATCAGCCCCAGCATTTT	CASSDGQGNQPQHF
TRBD2	.	TRBV27	TRBJ2-5	TGTGCCAGCAGTTTAGGCGGGAGGACCCAAGAGACCCAGTACTTC	CASSLGGRTQETQYF
TRBD1	.	TRBV14	TRBJ1-6	TGTGCCAGCAGCCAGACAGGGGGGTCACCCCTCCACTTT	CASSQTGGSPLHF
TRBD2	.	TRBV28	TRBJ2-1	TGTGCCAGCAGCCGCACTAGCGGGGGGTACAATGAGCAGTTCTTC	CASSRTSGGYNEQFF
TRBD1	.	TRBV7-9	TRBJ2-1	TGTGCCAGCAGCTTAGCGTCCCCCGGGACAGGGCGCGGAAGGAGGCAGTTCTTC	CASSLASPGTGRGRRQFF
TRBD1	once	TRBV10-3	TRBJ2-1	TGTGCCATCAGGCCCCGGGACAGCTCCTACAATGAGCAGTTCTTC	CAIRPRDSSYNEQFF
.	.	TRBV10-3	TRBJ1-2	TGTGCCATCACCCAAGGGGCGGGGGGCTACACCTTC	CAITQGAGGYTF
TRBD1	.	TRBV6-5	TRBJ1-5	TGTGCCAGCAGACAGGGGGTCGGAAGCAATCAGCCCCAGCATTTT	CASRQGVGSNQPQHF
.	.	TRBV12-5	TRBJ2-7	TGTGCTAGTGGTCCCTATGTGCGGGGCTATGACGAGCAGTACTTC	CASGPYVRGYDEQYF
.	once	TRBV2	TRBJ1-1	TGTGCCAGCAGGGGAGGTCAAGGGAACACTGAAGCTTTCTTT	CASRGGQGNTEAFF